The rows below give T cell receptor beta chains drawn from one sample of a study of T cell repertoires in cytomegalovirus infection. TCRdb used MiXCR to reprocess the reads, holding one entry per CDR3 protein. The table records about 360,000 distinct CDR3 sequences, 18% of them present only once. The specimen was PBMCs. The receptors come from a human donor in good health (CMV status not recorded). Some clones in this sample may be carry-over from other donors' samples. Both conserved end residues are part of each CDR3. Fields, in order: CDR3 DNA, CDR3 protein, clone size, J gene, D gene, V gene. D genes are given only for firm matches. Size is stated for part of the rows, as once, few or many counts, or as a class when the clone is expanded.

cdr3_nt: TGTGCCATCAGTGCGGCTAGCGGGAGGGCCAGCACAGATACGCAGTATTTT
cdr3_aa: CAISAASGRASTDTQYF
clone_size: few
j_call: TRBJ2-3
d_call: TRBD2
v_call: TRBV10-3

cdr3_nt: TGTGCCAGCAGCTTAGCACAAAGCAATCAGCCCCAGCATTTT
cdr3_aa: CASSLAQSNQPQHF
clone_size: few
j_call: TRBJ1-5
d_call: NA
v_call: TRBV5-6

cdr3_nt: TGTGCCAGCAGCCAAGATAACACCGAGCAGTACTTC
cdr3_aa: CASSQDNTEQYF
clone_size: NA
j_call: TRBJ2-7
d_call: NA
v_call: TRBV4-2

cdr3_nt: TGTGCCAGCAGTGGGCAGGGGAATGAAAAACTGTTTTTT
cdr3_aa: CASSGQGNEKLFF
clone_size: few
j_call: TRBJ1-4
d_call: NA
v_call: TRBV2

cdr3_nt: TGTGCCAGCAGCCAACACGGACTAGAGGGCTACAATGAGCAGTTCTTC
cdr3_aa: CASSQHGLEGYNEQFF
clone_size: many
j_call: TRBJ2-1
d_call: TRBD2
v_call: TRBV7-9

cdr3_nt: TGTGCCAGCAGCTCCACGGCAGGGGGCGATCTCACTGAGCAGTTCTTC
cdr3_aa: CASSSTAGGDLTEQFF
clone_size: NA
j_call: TRBJ2-1
d_call: TRBD1
v_call: TRBV27

cdr3_nt: TGTGCCAGCAGCCCCCTGGGGGGAGGGCCAGAGGAGACCCAGTACTTC
cdr3_aa: CASSPLGGGPEETQYF
clone_size: NA
j_call: TRBJ2-5
d_call: TRBD2
v_call: TRBV7-2

cdr3_nt: TGTGCCAGTAGTATAACTGTAACAGCCTTCAAAGCCTTC
cdr3_aa: CASSITVTAFKAF
clone_size: NA
j_call: TRBJ1-2
d_call: NA
v_call: TRBV19

cdr3_nt: TGCGCCAGCAGCCAAGGATGGGGTAAAGAGACCCAGTACTTC
cdr3_aa: CASSQGWGKETQYF
clone_size: many
j_call: TRBJ2-5
d_call: NA
v_call: TRBV4-1

cdr3_nt: TGTGCCAGCAGTGACGTCCCCGGCTACTTTGAGCAGTTCTTC
cdr3_aa: CASSDVPGYFEQFF
clone_size: few
j_call: TRBJ2-1
d_call: NA
v_call: TRBV6-4

cdr3_nt: TGTGCCAGCAGCTTAGGATTCGAGGCAACTGAAGCTTTCTTT
cdr3_aa: CASSLGFEATEAFF
clone_size: NA
j_call: TRBJ1-1
d_call: NA
v_call: TRBV7-4

cdr3_nt: TGTGCCAGCAGCTTAGCGAGGTTCTTCTCTGGAAACACCATATATTTT
cdr3_aa: CASSLARFFSGNTIYF
clone_size: many
j_call: TRBJ1-3
d_call: NA
v_call: TRBV7-8

cdr3_nt: TGTGCCAGCAGCCGATGGACTGAAGCTTTCTTT
cdr3_aa: CASSRWTEAFF
clone_size: many
j_call: TRBJ1-1
d_call: NA
v_call: TRBV7-2

cdr3_nt: TGTGCCAGTAGTCCCCTTGGGGGAGCGGGGGGGCCTTGGGCTGAGCAGTTCTTC
cdr3_aa: CASSPLGGAGGPWAEQFF
clone_size: NA
j_call: TRBJ2-1
d_call: TRBD2
v_call: TRBV19

cdr3_nt: TGTGCCAGCAGCTTAGAAGACCCATCCTATTCCTACGAGCAGTACTTC
cdr3_aa: CASSLEDPSYSYEQYF
clone_size: many
j_call: TRBJ2-7
d_call: NA
v_call: TRBV11-3

cdr3_nt: TGTGCCAGCAGCGAGGGGGTAGGGCCCCAGCATTTT
cdr3_aa: CASSEGVGPQHF
clone_size: NA
j_call: TRBJ1-5
d_call: NA
v_call: TRBV2

cdr3_nt: TGCAGTGCAGAGGGAGCGAGCACTGAAGCTTTCTTT
cdr3_aa: CSAEGASTEAFF
clone_size: few
j_call: TRBJ1-1
d_call: NA
v_call: TRBV20-1

cdr3_nt: TGTGCCGGTCAGGGTTTTGGTAACAATTCACCCCTCCACTTT
cdr3_aa: CAGQGFGNNSPLHF
clone_size: few
j_call: TRBJ1-6
d_call: NA
v_call: TRBV6-1

cdr3_nt: TGTGCCAGCAGCTTGTGGGGAGCCAATCTTTTCTATGGCTACACCTTC
cdr3_aa: CASSLWGANLFYGYTF
clone_size: once
j_call: TRBJ1-2
d_call: NA
v_call: TRBV5-3

cdr3_nt: TGTGCCAGTAGTATCATACCCTCGACCATCGATGTCCAAGAGACCCAGTACTTC
cdr3_aa: CASSIIPSTIDVQETQYF
clone_size: once
j_call: TRBJ2-5
d_call: NA
v_call: TRBV19

cdr3_nt: TGTGCCAGCACTCCCCAAAGGAGTTCGACAGATACGCAGTATTTT
cdr3_aa: CASTPQRSSTDTQYF
clone_size: NA
j_call: TRBJ2-3
d_call: NA
v_call: TRBV27

cdr3_nt: TGTGCCAGCAGCTCACAGGCCCGGGACAGGGGCGCGGAGACCCAGTACTTC
cdr3_aa: CASSSQARDRGAETQYF
clone_size: many
j_call: TRBJ2-5
d_call: TRBD1
v_call: TRBV7-6

cdr3_nt: TGCGCCAGCAGCCAAGAAGGGCTCAGGGACTTCCCCTACAATGAGCAGTTCTTC
cdr3_aa: CASSQEGLRDFPYNEQFF
clone_size: few
j_call: TRBJ2-1
d_call: NA
v_call: TRBV4-3

cdr3_nt: TGTGCCAGCAGCTTAGTTAAAGGACTCCACTCTGGGGCCAACGTCCTGACTTTC
cdr3_aa: CASSLVKGLHSGANVLTF
clone_size: many
j_call: TRBJ2-6
d_call: NA
v_call: TRBV7-8

cdr3_nt: TGTGCCAGCAGCTTATGGGGCGGCGAGCAGTACTTC
cdr3_aa: CASSLWGGEQYF
clone_size: NA
j_call: TRBJ2-7
d_call: NA
v_call: TRBV7-2

cdr3_nt: TGCAGTGCTAAAGCAGCGGGAGGATTAGATACGCAGTATTTT
cdr3_aa: CSAKAAGGLDTQYF
clone_size: NA
j_call: TRBJ2-3
d_call: TRBD2
v_call: TRBV20-1

cdr3_nt: TGTGCCAGCAGCTCTAGACTAGCCAAAAACATTCAGTACTTC
cdr3_aa: CASSSRLAKNIQYF
clone_size: many
j_call: TRBJ2-4
d_call: NA
v_call: TRBV11-2

cdr3_nt: TGTGCCAGCAGCCCCAGGGGGTTTGTGCAGTACTTC
cdr3_aa: CASSPRGFVQYF
clone_size: few
j_call: TRBJ2-7
d_call: TRBD1
v_call: TRBV14

cdr3_nt: TGTGCCAGTAGTATAGGCGGGAGCTCACAAGAGACCCAGTACTTC
cdr3_aa: CASSIGGSSQETQYF
clone_size: NA
j_call: TRBJ2-5
d_call: TRBD2
v_call: TRBV19

cdr3_nt: TGTGCCAGCAGCTTCGAGTCGTGGAAAGAGACCCAGTACTTC
cdr3_aa: CASSFESWKETQYF
clone_size: many
j_call: TRBJ2-5
d_call: NA
v_call: TRBV7-9

cdr3_nt: TGTGCCAGCAGCCCCATAGCGGGAGTAGGGCCCCAGCATTTT
cdr3_aa: CASSPIAGVGPQHF
clone_size: many
j_call: TRBJ1-5
d_call: NA
v_call: TRBV7-2

cdr3_nt: TGCGCCAGCAGCCGACAAAGGCGGAATAGCGGGGGGGCCAATGAGCAGTTCTTC
cdr3_aa: CASSRQRRNSGGANEQFF
clone_size: NA
j_call: TRBJ2-1
d_call: TRBD2
v_call: TRBV4-1

cdr3_nt: TGTGCCAGCAGCCCCAGAGGGGGGTACTATGGCTACACCTTC
cdr3_aa: CASSPRGGYYGYTF
clone_size: NA
j_call: TRBJ1-2
d_call: NA
v_call: TRBV27

cdr3_nt: TGTGCCGGGCACAGCGGGGGGACCGCAGATACGCAGTATTTT
cdr3_aa: CAGHSGGTADTQYF
clone_size: NA
j_call: TRBJ2-3
d_call: TRBD2
v_call: TRBV6-1

cdr3_nt: TGTGCCAGCAGTCGATACGGACTAGCGCCTGAGTCCTACAATGAGCAGTTCTTC
cdr3_aa: CASSRYGLAPESYNEQFF
clone_size: many
j_call: TRBJ2-1
d_call: TRBD2
v_call: TRBV6-5

cdr3_nt: TGTGCCAGTTACGAGGGGACGGAAAACACTGAAGCTTTCTTT
cdr3_aa: CASYEGTENTEAFF
clone_size: few
j_call: TRBJ1-1
d_call: NA
v_call: TRBV6-2/TRBV6-3

cdr3_nt: TGCAGTGCTAGTGGTGGTCGAGCCTACAATGAGCAGTTCTTC
cdr3_aa: CSASGGRAYNEQFF
clone_size: NA
j_call: TRBJ2-1
d_call: NA
v_call: TRBV20-1

cdr3_nt: TGTGCCAGCAGAGAGGGACAGATGGTGAACACTGAAGCTTTCTTT
cdr3_aa: CASREGQMVNTEAFF
clone_size: few
j_call: TRBJ1-1
d_call: TRBD1
v_call: TRBV2

cdr3_nt: TGTGCCAGCAGTTCCCCCCGAGGGAATAATGAAAAACTGTTTTTT
cdr3_aa: CASSSPRGNNEKLFF
clone_size: many
j_call: TRBJ1-4
d_call: NA
v_call: TRBV27

cdr3_nt: TGTGCCAGCAGCGTCTACGCGGACCCCTCTAATGAAAAACTGTTTTTT
cdr3_aa: CASSVYADPSNEKLFF
clone_size: NA
j_call: TRBJ1-4
d_call: NA
v_call: TRBV9

cdr3_nt: TGTGCCAGCAGCTTAGGGGGGATAGGAGCTTTCTTT
cdr3_aa: CASSLGGIGAFF
clone_size: many
j_call: TRBJ1-1
d_call: NA
v_call: TRBV7-2

cdr3_nt: TGTGCCAGCAGCCCAGACAGGGTCGAGACCCAGTACTTC
cdr3_aa: CASSPDRVETQYF
clone_size: NA
j_call: TRBJ2-5
d_call: TRBD1
v_call: TRBV2

cdr3_nt: TGTGCCAGCAGTTTAGTTGGGTCCACCATATATTTT
cdr3_aa: CASSLVGSTIYF
clone_size: few
j_call: TRBJ1-3
d_call: NA
v_call: TRBV28

cdr3_nt: TGCAGTGCTCGGGGGGGTGGAGGCGAAGAGACCCAGTACTTC
cdr3_aa: CSARGGGGEETQYF
clone_size: few
j_call: TRBJ2-5
d_call: TRBD2
v_call: TRBV20-1

cdr3_nt: TGCGCCAGCAGCTTGGACGGGACTCCCCCCTACAATGAGCAGTTCTTC
cdr3_aa: CASSLDGTPPYNEQFF
clone_size: few
j_call: TRBJ2-1
d_call: NA
v_call: TRBV5-1

cdr3_nt: TGTGCCAGCAGCCAACAGGGACACACCGGGGAGCTGTTTTTT
cdr3_aa: CASSQQGHTGELFF
clone_size: few
j_call: TRBJ2-2
d_call: NA
v_call: TRBV3-1

cdr3_nt: TGTGCCAGCAGTCGGGGCGCTGGGACCCAGCCCCAGCATTTT
cdr3_aa: CASSRGAGTQPQHF
clone_size: NA
j_call: TRBJ1-5
d_call: NA
v_call: TRBV6-4

cdr3_nt: TGTGCCAGCAGTGAGGGGGATTTTTACGAGCAGTACTTC
cdr3_aa: CASSEGDFYEQYF
clone_size: few
j_call: TRBJ2-7
d_call: NA
v_call: TRBV2

cdr3_nt: TGTGCCAGCAGCTTATCTTCGGTAACCAATGGCTACACCTTC
cdr3_aa: CASSLSSVTNGYTF
clone_size: many
j_call: TRBJ1-2
d_call: NA
v_call: TRBV7-2

cdr3_nt: TGTGCCAGCAGTCCACAGGGGGCGCCCACAGATACGCAGTATTTT
cdr3_aa: CASSPQGAPTDTQYF
clone_size: NA
j_call: TRBJ2-3
d_call: TRBD1
v_call: TRBV12-3/TRBV12-4